A single T cell receptor beta chain is shown here with its context. It has no known antigen specificity. Base qualities are missing; no much larger clone stands one base away. The method behind the library was 5' RACE. Reads for this sample came from an Illumina HiSeq 2500. A second about 7 to 11 cycle PCR used a sample-barcoded 5' primer and a J-beta primer mix. A template-switch 5' adaptor carrying 12 random nucleotides introduced a unique molecular identifier onto each TCR beta cDNA molecule. Each sample yielded at least 3 million CDR3-containing paired-end reads. First-strand cDNA synthesis was performed from all RNA using the Mint cDNA synthesis kit, with priming by a TRBC-specific oligonucleotide. All cDNA was treated with uracil-DNA glycosylase and then went through a first 18-cycle PCR with the universal primers M1SS and BC2_uni_R. For the original study's pipeline: Each sample was normalized by randomly selecting 1 million high-quality reads, each carrying a distinct molecular identifier. Reads with shared molecular identifiers were discarded instead of being binned into consensus sequences. CDR3 identification, clonotype clustering and error correction used MiTCR with a Q25 quality threshold and the strictest error-elimination algorithm. A nonparametric unseen species model with Euler transformation was used to estimate lower-bound total TCR beta diversity. The raw public reads went through TCRdb reprocessing: fastp at Q25, MiXCR clone calling, in-frame beta chains kept. When rows share a CDR3 protein, they turn into one entry using the most common DNA and genes. TCRdb's processing, not the authors' own work, is the source of the V and J calls. The sample table shows just under 900,000 distinct CDR3 sequences, and around 28% are seen once. Roughly 17% of the sample is taken by the ten largest.

These data originate in a study of blood T cells in healthy people across ages (dated by TCRdb to about 2015). About the study as a whole: Template switching captured roughly one uniquely barcoded TCR beta cDNA molecule per two T cells in model experiments. To track age-related changes in TCR beta repertoire diversity, the study relied on deep sequencing normalized with unique cDNA molecular identifiers. Two additional independent replicas of 1 million unique cDNA reads from the same blood draw were analyzed for two donors (one aged 18 to 30 and one aged 80 or older). The donors were divided into four age groups: young (average around 15 years), middle-aged (about 39), aged (roughly 60) and long-lived (82). Donors of different ages were randomly distributed across sequencing lanes to avoid experimental bias. Results and caveats for the whole study, not just this receptor: Total diversity estimates from one million sequenced T cells were considered lower bounds and underestimates. Compared with the aged group, the long-lived group had more naive CD4+ T cells, fewer expanded clones and increased TCR diversity, a pattern suggesting age selection. A strong correlation was found between observed TCR beta diversity and the percentage of naive T cells measured by flow cytometry. Observed TCR beta diversity per million T cells fell roughly linearly with age, and a significant reduction was already apparent by age roughly 40. Because the CMV infection status of the donors was unknown, age-related changes in expanded clonotypes may potentially have been confounded. Bulk unsorted PBMC profiling prevented conclusive comparison of naive and antigen-experienced compartments.

Systemically healthy Caucasian individuals from Russia, some 36 in total and aged roughly 6 to 95 years, were included as donors. Approximately 10 milliliters of peripheral blood were collected from each donor into EDTA-treated Vacutainer tubes. Ficoll-Paque density-gradient centrifugation was used to isolate PBMCs, with at least 6 million per sample. Total RNA, at least 6 micrograms per sample, was extracted from PBMCs with Trizol reagent. For every donor, flow cytometry on a PBMC aliquot measured the percentage of naive CD45RAhigh/CD27high T cells. CDR1 and CDR2 (SGHNT, YYREEE) derive from the germline V gene (reference sequence). The CDR3 goes from the cysteine to the phenylalanine over 19 residues. The DNA shown is the 57-base CDR3, in frame from base 1. The junction shows trimming of 2 bases on V and 1 base on J, plus 22 bases between the germline ends.

This sequence was found in a woman aged 80 or older in good health. The chain joins TRBV5-4 to TRBJ2-1; a weak D assignment points to TRBD1 (6 bases agree). Sequences were obtained from blood. The nucleotide sequence reads TGTGCCAGCAGCTTAGACTTACTTAAAACAGGGTTTTCCTACAATGAGCAGTTCTTC. Its protein reads: CASSLDLLKTGFSYNEQFF.